This is a list of T cell receptor beta chains from one sample in a study of blood T cell repertoires in COVID-19. Some clones are missing from TCRdb's copy, which holds only in-frame ones; the method was immunoSEQ multiplex PCR. This sample has 300,000 to 350,000 clones, with over 70% found just once. Specimen: peripheral blood. Receptors originate from a man aged 25-40 years with active or convalescent COVID-19. The CDR3 runs from the conserved cysteine through the conserved F or W. A D gene is named only where the DNA matches it firmly. Clone size is given for some rows only: seen once, a few or many times, or a class if the clone is expanded.

J | D | size | V | DNA | CDR3
TRBJ2-3 | TRBD1 | NA | TRBV5-6 | TGTGCCAGCAGCTCTACAGGGGAGAGCACAGATACGCAGTATTTT | CASSSTGESTDTQYF
TRBJ2-1 | NA | few | TRBV6-5 | TGTGCCAGCCGGTTATCAGCGGCCAATGAGCAGTTCTTC | CASRLSAANEQFF
TRBJ2-3 | TRBD2 | NA | TRBV15 | TGTGCCTCAGGAAGACTAGCGGGAGATACGCAGTATTTT | CASGRLAGDTQYF
TRBJ1-2 | TRBD1 | NA | TRBV18 | TGTGCCAGCTCACCAGGCCGGGACAGAAACTATGGCTACACCTTC | CASSPGRDRNYGYTF
TRBJ2-1 | NA | NA | TRBV5-1 | TGCGCCAGCAGCCCCTACCCCCCCGCGGAGGAAGGAAATGAGCAGTTCTTC | CASSPYPPAEEGNEQFF
TRBJ1-5 | TRBD1 | NA | TRBV19 | TGTGCCAGTAGTAGGGGTTGGGGGACAGGGAGCAATCAGCCCCAGCATTTT | CASSRGWGTGSNQPQHF
TRBJ2-7 | TRBD1 | NA | TRBV10-3 | TGTGCCATCAGTAAGGGGGCAGAAGACGAGCAGTACTTC | CAISKGAEDEQYF
TRBJ1-6 | NA | once | TRBV14 | TGTGCCAGCGCCCTGGGGCAGGTGCCTAATTCACCCCTCCACTTT | CASALGQVPNSPLHF
TRBJ2-3 | TRBD2 | NA | TRBV9 | TGTGCCAGCAGCGCGGGAGGGACCGTGGGGTTTACAGATACGCAGTATTTT | CASSAGGTVGFTDTQYF
TRBJ2-2 | TRBD1 | NA | TRBV30 | TGTGCCTGGAGTATCGCGGGGGACAGGGCCTTTAGCACCGGGGAGCTGTTTTTT | CAWSIAGDRAFSTGELFF
TRBJ2-3 | NA | NA | TRBV11-3 | TGTGCCAGCAGCCCTGAGGGCACAGATACGCAGTATTTT | CASSPEGTDTQYF
TRBJ2-3 | NA | NA | TRBV27 | TGTGCCAGCAGAGACCGGAGGCGGGGCACAGATACGCAGTATTTT | CASRDRRRGTDTQYF
TRBJ2-7 | NA | NA | TRBV6-5 | TGTGCCAGCAGTTTGCGTGTGTCCTACGAGCAGTACTTC | CASSLRVSYEQYF
TRBJ1-1 | NA | NA | TRBV11-3 | TGTGCCAGCAGCTGGGAGCCGGGACACCTTTACACTGAAGCTTTCTTT | CASSWEPGHLYTEAFF
TRBJ1-5 | TRBD1 | NA | TRBV24-1 | TGTGCCACCAGGGGACAGGGGAGCAATCAGCCCCAGCATTTT | CATRGQGSNQPQHF
TRBJ1-5 | NA | NA | TRBV6-4 | TGTGCCAGCACCGATCCCCCCCCGATCTACTATAGCAATCAGCCCCAGCATTTT | CASTDPPPIYYSNQPQHF
TRBJ1-1 | NA | NA | TRBV4-1 | TGCGCCAGCAGCCAAAGGCCACAGGACCCCGGATATAGTGACACTGAAGCTTTCTTT | CASSQRPQDPGYSDTEAFF
TRBJ1-2 | NA | NA | TRBV5-4 | TGTGCCAGCAGCTCCGCAGGGAACCACGGCTACACCTTC | CASSSAGNHGYTF
TRBJ1-1 | TRBD1 | NA | TRBV5-8 | TGTGCCAGCAGCCCGTACGGACAGGGGGCTGATACTGAAGCTTTCTTT | CASSPYGQGADTEAFF
TRBJ2-1 | NA | NA | TRBV30 | TGTGCCTGGAGTCGTAGGAGGGGGGGCAGTGAGCAGTTCTTC | CAWSRRRGGSEQFF
TRBJ1-1 | NA | NA | TRBV6-2/TRBV6-3 | TGTGCCAGCAGTTACCCCCGGCAGGAGAACACTGAAGCTTTCTTT | CASSYPRQENTEAFF
TRBJ2-7 | NA | NA | TRBV28 | TGTGCCAGCAGCCCTCCTCGCTACGAGCAGTACTTC | CASSPPRYEQYF
TRBJ1-1 | NA | NA | TRBV11-3 | TGTGCCAGCAGCCCCGGACAGATGAACACTGAAGCTTTCTTT | CASSPGQMNTEAFF
TRBJ1-6 | NA | once | TRBV12-3/TRBV12-4 | TGTGCCAGCATGCAGGGCCGGTACTCACCCCTCCACTTT | CASMQGRYSPLHF
TRBJ2-5 | NA | NA | TRBV30 | TGTGCCTGGAGTGCAGTCCGCCAAGAGACCCAGTACTTC | CAWSAVRQETQYF
TRBJ1-1 | TRBD1 | NA | TRBV30 | TGTGCCTGGAGCGGGGACAGGGTTACATCCGGGAGCACTGAAGCTTTCTTT | CAWSGDRVTSGSTEAFF
TRBJ1-1 | NA | NA | TRBV28 | TGTGCCAGCAGTTTCCCCGGAGGGTCCCCCACTGAAGCTTTCTTT | CASSFPGGSPTEAFF
TRBJ1-5 | NA | NA | TRBV21-1 | TGTGCCAGCAGAGAGGACAGGGCCACTAATCAGCCCCAGCATTTT | CASREDRATNQPQHF
TRBJ2-7 | NA | few | TRBV19 | TGTGCCAGTAGTGAGTCAGGTGACCCCTACGAGCAGTACTTC | CASSESGDPYEQYF
TRBJ2-7 | NA | NA | TRBV5-1 | TGCGCCAGCAGCTCGATCGGGGGAAGGGGCCCTCCCTACGAGCAGTACTTC | CASSSIGGRGPPYEQYF
TRBJ2-3 | TRBD2 | NA | TRBV7-2 | TGTGCCAGCAGCCAGCGGGGGGGCCGGACAGATACGCAGTATTTT | CASSQRGGRTDTQYF
TRBJ1-3 | NA | many | TRBV9 | TGTGCCAGCAGCCCCGGGGATGGGGCCATATATTTT | CASSPGDGAIYF
TRBJ2-7 | NA | NA | TRBV4-3 | TGCGCCAGCAGCCAAGATACGGGTGCTGGCTACGAGCAGTACTTC | CASSQDTGAGYEQYF
TRBJ2-3 | NA | NA | TRBV18 | TGTGCCAGCTCACCAAACAGATTCACAGATACGCAGTATTTT | CASSPNRFTDTQYF
TRBJ2-1 | NA | NA | TRBV7-8 | TGTGCCAGCAGCCCGGGGGGCTCATACTACAATGAGCAGTTCTTC | CASSPGGSYYNEQFF
TRBJ1-4 | NA | NA | TRBV4-3 | TGCGCCAGCAGCCAAGAGTTCCAGGGAATAGGAAAACTGTTTTTT | CASSQEFQGIGKLFF
TRBJ1-3 | NA | NA | TRBV7-8 | TGTGCCAGCAGCTTAGCGAGGGGGGCGGGGGACACCATATATTTT | CASSLARGAGDTIYF
TRBJ2-3 | TRBD1 | NA | TRBV7-9 | TGTGCCAGCAGCTTCGGGACCAGGGGGAGCACAGATACGCAGTATTTT | CASSFGTRGSTDTQYF
TRBJ1-2 | NA | NA | TRBV15 | TGTGCCACCAGCAGAGCCTCGGAGCCTGGCTACACCTTC | CATSRASEPGYTF
TRBJ2-1 | NA | NA | TRBV7-2 | TGTGCCAGCAGCTTAGACAGGGATGATGAGCAGTTCTTC | CASSLDRDDEQFF
TRBJ1-5 | NA | NA | TRBV5-4 | TGTGCCAGCAGCTTAGGAGGGAGCAATCAGCCCCAGCATTTT | CASSLGGSNQPQHF
TRBJ2-3 | TRBD2 | NA | TRBV10-3 | TGTGCCATCAACGCCGGGACTAGCGGTGGGGCGGGCACAGATACGCAGTATTTT | CAINAGTSGGAGTDTQYF
TRBJ2-5 | TRBD2 | NA | TRBV7-2 | TGTGCCAGCAGCTGGCTAGCGGGAAAAGAGACCCAGTACTTC | CASSWLAGKETQYF
TRBJ2-1 | TRBD2 | NA | TRBV2 | TGTGCCAGCGGGACTAGCGGGGGAAACAATGAGCAGTTCTTC | CASGTSGGNNEQFF
TRBJ2-1 | NA | NA | TRBV12-3/TRBV12-4 | TGTGCCAGCAGTTGGCAGACCTACAATGAGCAGTTCTTC | CASSWQTYNEQFF